Presented here are 24 T cell receptor beta chains from one specimen sequenced in a study of naive and memory T cell subsets. The study, taken as a whole, reports: Naive repertoires, especially CD8, held a few larger clonotypes, possibly memory cells re-expressing CD45RA.

Two oligonucleotides, mixed equimolar, formed the beta constant-region primer covering TRBC1 and TRBC2. Ligated cDNA was amplified by four rounds of PCR with nested alpha and beta constant-region primers and SP2. MiXCR, applied by TCRdb to the UMI-ligation and nested PCR reads, yields one record per CDR3 protein. The table includes 150,000 or so distinct CDR3 sequences, over 20% detected once. No antigens are known for them. The material sequenced was naive CD4+ T cells from blood. Source of these receptors: a human donor in good health.

This clonotype was seen only a few times. The V and J genes are TRBV10-2 and TRBJ1-1, with D tentatively TRBD1 (6 bases). V lost 4 bases and J 3 bases, leaving 18 bases between the germline ends. The CDR3 covers 16 residues. Germline loops: CDR1 WSHSY, CDR2 SAAADI. This CDR3 is CASSARELGGDTEAFF. The CDR3, as DNA: TGCGCCAGCAGTGCGCGAGAGCTAGGGGGGGACACTGAAGCTTTCTTT.

This clonotype has only a few counts. The chain joins TRBV25-1 to TRBJ2-2; possibly TRBD2 for D (5 bases). The CDR3 runs 15 residues. Germline V CDR1 and CDR2: MGHDK, SYGVNS. V shed 7 bases and J shed 2 bases, with 14 bases lying between them. The CDR3 region is CASKPRVGNTGELFF. In DNA form, the CDR3 reads TGTGCCAGCAAGCCGCGGGTAGGCAACACCGGGGAGCTGTTTTTT.

This rearrangement joins TRBV6-5 to TRBJ2-7; 10 bases match TRBD1. Trimming cost V 5 bases and J 7 bases; bases outside gene matches: 14. Germline V gene lookup returns CDR1 MNHEY and CDR2 SVGAGI. CDR3 length: 16 residues. This CDR3 reads CASSLTPGTGVGEQYF. The CDR3 DNA reads as TGTGCCAGCAGTCTCACCCCCGGGACAGGGGTTGGGGAGCAGTACTTC.

The chain employs TRBV4-1 and TRBJ2-4; 7 bases map to TRBD1. The CDR3 has 17 amino acids. CDR1 and CDR2 (germline): MGHRA, YSYEKL. V lost 4 bases, J lost 3 bases, and 12 bases stayed unmatched. CDR3 bases: TGCGCCAGCAGCCGCCGGGACAGTCAAACAGGCAAAAACATTCAGTACTTC. This encodes CASSRRDSQTGKNIQYF.

This clonotype has more than one count but fewer than ten. This rearrangement joins TRBV6-1 to TRBJ2-7; tentatively, D is TRBD2 (6 bases). The germline V gene has CDR1 MNHNS and CDR2 SASEGT. The CDR3 runs to 16 residues. Trimming took 0 bases from V and 1 from J, leaving 13 bases between them. CDR3 protein: CASSEAEGFVSYEQYF. CDR3 DNA sequence: TGTGCCAGCAGTGAAGCGGAGGGGTTTGTTTCCTACGAGCAGTACTTC.

There are a few counts of this clonotype. The chain joins TRBV19 to TRBJ1-5; D uncertain. The CDR3 contains 14 residues. CDR1 and CDR2 from the germline V gene are LNHDA and SQIVND (reference sequence). Between the trimmed V and J ends, which lost 8 bases and 0 bases, there was a span of 11 bases. The CDR3 loop reads CASRTRNSNQPQHF. CDR3 sequence (DNA): TGTGCCAGTCGTACCCGAAATAGCAATCAGCCCCAGCATTTT.

The chain combines TRBV28 with TRBJ1-5; a possible D gene is TRBD1 (5 bases). Trimming stripped 5 bases from V and 10 bases from J, with 9 bases between. The CDR3 extends over 11 amino acids. Germline CDR1 and CDR2: MDHEN and SYDVKM. The CDR3 protein is CASSNRFPQHF. For the CDR3, the DNA is TGTGCCAGCAGTAACAGGTTTCCCCAGCATTTT. The full variable domain, its missing parts supplied by reference TRBV28 and TRBJ1-5, is DVKVTQSSRYLVKRTGEKVFLECVQDMDHENMFWYRQDPGLGLRLIYFSYDVKMKEKGDIPEGYSVSREKKERFSLILESASTNQTSMYLCASSNRFPQHFGDGTRLSIL.

V is TRBV9 and J is TRBJ2-3; no clear D. Trimming took 0 bases from V and 0 from J, leaving 8 bases between them. This CDR3 is built from 15 residues. Germline values: CDR1 SGDLS, CDR2 YYNGEE. Written as DNA, the CDR3 is TGTGCCAGCAGCGTAGTGGACCAAAGCACAGATACGCAGTATTTT. It encodes CASSVVDQSTDTQYF.

The V and J genes are TRBV25-1 and TRBJ2-5; TRBD2 might be the D (6 bases). Per the germline V gene, CDR1 is MGHDK and CDR2 is SYGVNS. The CDR3 sequence is 15 residues long. With 2 bases removed from V and 5 bases from J, the gap between germline ends came to 15 bases. The CDR3 nucleotides are TGTGCCAGCAGTGAAGGGGTCTCCGGAGGGGAGACCCAGTACTTC. Translated: CASSEGVSGGETQYF.

V is TRBV20-1 and J is TRBJ1-5; D uncertain. The CDR3 runs 13 residues. CDR1 and CDR2 (germline): DFQATT, SNEGSKA (reference sequence). V shed 4 bases and J shed 0 bases, with 7 bases lying between them. The CDR3 DNA reads TGCAGTGCTACCAGATATAGCAATCAGCCCCAGCATTTT. Its translation: CSATRYSNQPQHF.

This clonotype turned up a few times. The genes are TRBV20-1 and TRBJ1-1, with D hard to call. Per the germline V gene, CDR1 is DFQATT and CDR2 is SNEGSKA (reference sequence). Between the trimmed V and J ends, which lost 0 bases and 2 bases, there was a span of 10 bases. The CDR3 runs to 14 residues. The CDR3 DNA reads as TGCAGTGCTAGAGATCCCCGAGTAAACACTGAAGCTTTCTTT. It yields the protein CSARDPRVNTEAFF.

The chain uses TRBV28 and TRBJ2-1, with TRBD2 matching 14 bases. The CDR3 length is 20 residues. Losses at the gene ends were 4 bases for V and 1 base for J; bases not matched to a gene: 12. Germline CDR1 reads MDHEN; CDR2 reads SYDVKM. This chain's CDR3 is CASSSPRLAGGPLSYNEQFF. The CDR3 region has the DNA TGTGCCAGCAGTTCCCCTCGACTAGCGGGAGGGCCTCTGTCCTACAATGAGCAGTTCTTC.

The rearrangement uses TRBV5-6 and TRBJ2-7; no clear D. The CDR3 has 13 amino acids. From germline, CDR1 is SGHDT and CDR2 YYEEEE. The V end was cut by 0 bases, the J end by 4 bases, with 8 bases between. CDR3 sequence (DNA): TGTGCCAGCAGCTTGGTGGCGGCGTACGAGCAGTACTTC. Translating gives CASSLVAAYEQYF.

J is TRBJ2-1 and V is TRBV5-5; 14 nucleotides match TRBD2. J lost 10 bases, V lost 0 bases, and 6 bases had no gene match. Germline CDR1 is SGHKS and CDR2 is YYEKEE (reference sequence). This CDR3 contains 16 residues. Here the CDR3 DNA reads TGTGCCAGCAGCTTGGGGGGACTAGCGGGAGTCGGAGAGCAGTTCTTC. Amino acids: CASSLGGLAGVGEQFF.

This clonotype has just a few counts. The V gene is TRBV6-4, the J gene TRBJ2-3; possible D gene TRBD2, 6 bases. CDR3 size: 14 residues. The V and J ends lost 5 bases and 3 bases respectively, with 12 bases between them. Germline CDR1 reads MRHNA; CDR2 reads SNTAGT. The chain's CDR3 is CASSNRAGTDTQYF. The CDR3 DNA sequence: TGTGCCAGCAGTAACCGGGCGGGGACAGATACGCAGTATTTT.

This clonotype was observed a few times. The CDR3 DNA reads TGTGCCACCAGCAGAGCTTTGCGGGAAGGCCTAAATGAGCAGTTCTTC. It specifies CATSRALREGLNEQFF. The chain recombines TRBV15 with TRBJ2-1, with TRBD2 as a possible D gene (6 bases). The CDR3 contains 16 residues. Germline V gene lookup returns CDR1 LNHNV and CDR2 YYDKDF (reference sequence). The V and J ends lost 1 base and 7 bases respectively, with 17 bases between them.

The chain uses TRBV27 and TRBJ1-2, with D possibly being TRBD1 (5 bases). The germline CDR1 and CDR2 sequences are MNHEY and SMNVEV (reference sequence). Trimming cost V 3 bases and J 4 bases, with 9 bases left between them. The CDR3 contains 13 residues. As DNA, the CDR3 is TGTGCCAGCAGTTTGTCGGGGGTCTATGGCTACACCTTC. Protein product: CASSLSGVYGYTF.

The table lists this clonotype with many counts. V usage is TRBV29-1 and J usage is TRBJ2-1; D is ambiguous. Trimming took 6 bases from V and 5 from J, leaving 14 bases between them. Germline loops: CDR1 SQVTM, CDR2 ANQGSEA. The CDR3 has 13 residues. CDR3 bases: TGCAGCGTACGAGGCCTACTCAACAATGAGCAGTTCTTC. It encodes CSVRGLLNNEQFF.

The chain joins TRBV6-5 to TRBJ2-3, with 8 bases aligning to TRBD1. Germline lookup yields CDR1 MNHEY and CDR2 SVGAGI. V lost 2 bases and J lost 2; bases outside the gene matches: 3. CDR3 size: 15 residues. This CDR3 is CASSYDRGNTDTQYF. The CDR3 nucleotides are TGTGCCAGCAGTTACGACAGGGGAAACACAGATACGCAGTATTTT.

The chain employs TRBV2 and TRBJ2-7; D perhaps matches TRBD2 (5 bases). Germline V gene data show CDR1 as SNHLY and CDR2 as FYNNEI. The CDR3 extends over 14 amino acids. V was shortened by 4 bases and J by 0 bases, with 10 bases between the two germline ends. Here the CDR3 reads CASSVGSHSYEQYF. The CDR3 DNA is TGTGCCAGCAGTGTGGGGAGCCACTCCTACGAGCAGTACTTC.

Many counts were recorded for this clonotype. This chain connects TRBV4-3 to TRBJ2-3; D remains ambiguous. The CDR3 length is 16 residues. V shed 2 bases and J shed 0 bases, with 12 bases lying between them. Germline CDR1 is LGHNA and CDR2 is YSLEER. CDR3 residues: CASSQTFGQSTDTQYF. CDR3 sequence (DNA): TGCGCCAGCAGCCAAACTTTTGGGCAAAGCACAGATACGCAGTATTTT.

This clonotype has just a few counts. The chain couples TRBV9 to TRBJ2-3; 11 bases match TRBD2. From germline, CDR1 is SGDLS and CDR2 YYNGEE. The CDR3 covers 15 residues. The ends lost 0 bases at V and 3 bases at J; junction bases unmatched: 0. The CDR3 nucleotides are TGTGCCAGCAGCGTAGCTAGCGGGAGGACAGATACGCAGTATTTT. As protein: CASSVASGRTDTQYF.

In this sample, this clonotype turned up many times. J is TRBJ2-3 and V is TRBV20-1, with 8 bases that match TRBD1. Losses at the gene ends were 1 base for V and 2 bases for J; bases not matched to a gene: 8. CDR1 and CDR2 from the germline V gene are DFQATT and SNEGSKA (reference sequence). This CDR3 comprises 16 residues. The DNA of the CDR3 is TGCAGTGCTAGAGTGAGGCAGGGGGCACTCACAGATACGCAGTATTTT. Translated, it gives CSARVRQGALTDTQYF.

The V and J genes are TRBV2 and TRBJ2-4; 8 bases are a match to TRBD1. The CDR3 has 16 amino acids. Germline lookup yields CDR1 SNHLY and CDR2 FYNNEI. Trimming took 3 bases from V and 2 from J; bases not matched to a gene: 6. The CDR3 DNA sequence: TGTGCCAGCAGTGACGAATACAGGGGGTCCAAAAACATTCAGTACTTC. Its protein is CASSDEYRGSKNIQYF.